The 14 T cell receptor beta chains reported below all come from one sample, sequenced in a study of cytomegalovirus exposure and HLA in healthy donors. With 60 Vbeta and 13 Jbeta primers, the PCR was carried out. Produced via immunoSEQ multiplex PCR; TCRdb's table is partial and in-frame only. The table shows 100,000 to 150,000 clones, with over 70% occurring only once. Material: PBMCs. The source of these receptors is a middle-aged woman in good health and CMV-seronegative.

V and J are TRBV15 and TRBJ1-3, with 8 bases aligning to TRBD1. The germline CDR1 and CDR2 sequences are LNHNV and YYDKDF (reference sequence). The CDR3 spans 15 residues. The ends lost 4 bases at V and 2 bases at J; junction bases unmatched: 4. The DNA of the CDR3 is TGTGCCACCAGCATAACAGGGGGAACTGGAAACACCATATATTTT. Amino acids: CATSITGGTGNTIYF.

The chain recombines TRBV7-6 with TRBJ2-5, with D tentatively TRBD1 (7 bases). The end of the DNA is better explained by TRBJ2-7, so the J call may be wrong. The CDR3 totals 13 residues. The germline CDR1 and CDR2 sequences are SGHVS and FNYEAQ. The CDR3 coding sequence is TGTGCCAGCAGCTTAGGACAGGGAGGCGAGCAGTACTTC. Residues: CASSLGQGGEQYF.

The chain joins TRBV5-1 to TRBJ2-3, with TRBD2 matching over 12 bases. Germline V gene data show CDR1 as SGHRS and CDR2 as YFSETQ. The CDR3 contains 18 residues. With V trimmed by 2 bases and J by 3 bases, 10 bases remained unmatched. This CDR3 reads CASSFSRLAGEKTDTQYF. The CDR3 coding sequence is TGCGCCAGCAGCTTCTCCCGACTAGCGGGAGAAAAGACAGATACGCAGTATTTT.

The chain carries TRBV5-1 and TRBJ2-7, with 12 nucleotides matching TRBD1. Losses at the gene ends were 4 bases for V and 5 bases for J; bases not matched to a gene: 7. The CDR3 length is 15 residues. Germline CDR1 is SGHRS and CDR2 is YFSETQ. The CDR3 spells CASSVTGTGGNEQYF. The CDR3 bases are TGCGCCAGCAGCGTAACCGGGACAGGGGGCAACGAGCAGTACTTC.

The rearrangement links TRBV9 to TRBJ1-2; D is unresolved. V was trimmed by 0 bases and J by 4 bases, leaving 13 bases between them. The CDR3 spans 15 residues. Germline V gives CDR1 SGDLS, CDR2 YYNGEE. The CDR3 is CASSVDQSPGYGYTF. CDR3 sequence (DNA): TGTGCCAGCAGCGTAGACCAATCCCCGGGCTATGGCTACACCTTC.

The rearrangement uses TRBV7-2 and TRBJ2-6; D gene unclear. Trimming took off 2 bases at V and 4 bases at J, with 9 bases between the two ends. CDR1 is SGHTA, CDR2 FQGNSA, per germline. This CDR3 contains 15 residues. The CDR3 sequence is CASSLTHTGANVLTF. In DNA, the CDR3 is TGTGCCAGCAGCTTAACACACACCGGGGCCAACGTCCTGACTTTC.

This clone was detected only a few times. Different DNA sequences within this sample yield the same CDR3. V and J are TRBV4-2 and TRBJ2-1; 9 bases line up with TRBD1. The CDR3 sequence is 16 residues long. V dropped 0 bases and J dropped 2; count of bases not matched to a gene: 2. CDR1 is LGHNA and CDR2 is YNFKEQ in the germline V gene. The CDR3 DNA sequence: TGTGCCAGCAGCCAAGAACGACAGGGGGCCTACAATGAGCAGTTCTTC. It is translated as CASSQERQGAYNEQFF.

This clone appeared a single time. The chain employs TRBV27 and TRBJ2-3; TRBD2 matches at 10 bases. V gave up 7 bases and J gave up 6 bases; unmatched junction bases: 10. The CDR3 runs to 15 residues. CDR1 and CDR2 from the germline V gene are MNHEY and SMNVEV (reference sequence). This CDR3 is CASTGTSEKGDTQYF. Here the CDR3 DNA reads TGTGCCAGCACCGGGACTAGCGAAAAGGGGGATACGCAGTATTTT.

The rearrangement links TRBV10-3 to TRBJ2-7, with TRBD2 matching over 8 bases. The V and J ends lost 1 base and 5 bases, in that order; junction bases with no gene match: 10. The CDR3 covers 16 residues. Germline V gene data show CDR1 as ENHRY and CDR2 as SYGVKD. The CDR3 region has the DNA TGTGCCATCAGTGAGTGGGGCAGCGGGAGCTCGGACGAGCAGTACTTC. This codes for CAISEWGSGSSDEQYF.

CDR3 in amino acids: CASAFWDTQETQYF. The CDR3 coding sequence is TGTGCCAGTGCATTTTGGGACACACAAGAGACCCAGTACTTC. The chain carries TRBV2 and TRBJ2-5; the D gene is possibly TRBD1 (6 bases). The CDR3 totals 14 residues. From germline, CDR1 is SNHLY and CDR2 FYNNEI. V lost 9 bases and J 2 bases, leaving 16 bases between the germline ends.

The rearrangement links TRBV6-1 to TRBJ1-5; 8 bases fit TRBD1. V lost 4 bases, J lost 1 base, and 3 bases stayed unmatched. CDR3 length: 15 residues. Germline assignment: CDR1 MNHNS and CDR2 SASEGT. The CDR3 region is CASSGTGISNQPQHF. DNA for the CDR3: TGTGCCAGCAGTGGGACAGGGATCAGCAATCAGCCCCAGCATTTT.

V is TRBV5-1 and J is TRBJ2-7, with a tentative D call TRBD2 (5 bases). V dropped 3 bases and J dropped 2 bases, with 12 bases sitting between them. The CDR3 length is 14 residues. The germline gives CDR1 SGHRS, CDR2 YFSETQ. CDR3 bases: TGCGCCAGCAGCTCGGGAACTATAACCTACGAGCAGTACTTC. Its protein is CASSSGTITYEQYF.

The rearrangement uses TRBV5-6 and TRBJ1-1, with D perhaps matching TRBD1 (5 bases). The germline gives CDR1 SGHDT, CDR2 YYEEEE. The ends were cut back, 0 bases at V and 6 bases at J, with 9 bases in the middle. The CDR3 is made up of 13 amino acids. The CDR3, as DNA: TGTGCCAGCAGCTTGGTGGGGGGGTCTGAAGCTTTCTTT. It translates to CASSLVGGSEAFF.

The rearrangement uses TRBV28 and TRBJ1-2; 9 nucleotides align to TRBD1. The CDR3 runs to 16 residues. The J segment lost 5 bases and the V segment lost 5 bases, leaving 12 bases of the junction unmatched. Germline V gene lookup returns CDR1 MDHEN and CDR2 SYDVKM. The CDR3: CASSPGTGSSFYGYTF. The CDR3 nucleotides read TGTGCCAGCAGTCCCGGGACAGGGAGCTCCTTTTATGGCTACACCTTC.